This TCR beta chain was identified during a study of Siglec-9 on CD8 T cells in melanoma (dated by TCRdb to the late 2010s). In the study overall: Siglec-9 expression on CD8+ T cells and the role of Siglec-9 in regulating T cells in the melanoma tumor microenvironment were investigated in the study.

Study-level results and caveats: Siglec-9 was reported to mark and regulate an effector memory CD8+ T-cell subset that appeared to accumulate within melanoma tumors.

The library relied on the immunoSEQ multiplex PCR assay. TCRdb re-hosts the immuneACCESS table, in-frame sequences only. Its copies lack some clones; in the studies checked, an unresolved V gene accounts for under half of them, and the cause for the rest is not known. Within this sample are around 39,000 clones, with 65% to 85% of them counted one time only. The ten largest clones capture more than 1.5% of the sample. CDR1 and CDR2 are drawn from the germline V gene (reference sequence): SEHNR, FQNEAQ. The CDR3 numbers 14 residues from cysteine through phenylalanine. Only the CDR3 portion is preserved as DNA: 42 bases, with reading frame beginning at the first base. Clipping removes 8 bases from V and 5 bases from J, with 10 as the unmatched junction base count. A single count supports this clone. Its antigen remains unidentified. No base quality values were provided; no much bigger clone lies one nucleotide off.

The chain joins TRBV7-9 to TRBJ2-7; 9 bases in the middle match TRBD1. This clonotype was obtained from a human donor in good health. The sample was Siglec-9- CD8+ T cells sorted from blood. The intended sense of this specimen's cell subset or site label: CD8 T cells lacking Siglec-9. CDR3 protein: CASGAGTGFDEQYF. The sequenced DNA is TGTGCCAGCGGAGCCGGGACAGGGTTCGACGAGCAGTACTTC.